The 18 T cell receptor beta chains below come from one sample, sequenced in a study of blood T cell repertoires in COVID-19. Only in-frame clones appear in the TCRdb table, and some are missing; sequencing was by immunoSEQ multiplex PCR. The sample consists of 200,000 to 250,000 clones, about 91% of them appearing once. The specimen was PBMCs or T cells enriched from blood (not recorded which). These receptor sequences come from a man in his late teens or twenties with acute COVID-19.

V usage is TRBV27 and J usage is TRBJ2-1; a possible D gene is TRBD1 (5 bases). V lost 7 bases and J 3 bases, leaving 22 bases between the germline ends. This CDR3 has 17 residues. CDR1 MNHEY and CDR2 SMNVEV come from the germline V gene (reference sequence). CDR3 nucleotide sequence: TGTGCCAGCATGGGGATTGGGGCCCTACTTGGCTACAATGAGCAGTTCTTC. It translates to CASMGIGALLGYNEQFF.

This clone was observed once. This chain links TRBV28 with TRBJ1-3; 9 bases align to TRBD1. CDR3 length: 14 residues. Germline trimming cut 4 bases from V and 5 bases from J; bases unmatched to any gene: 3. Germline lookup yields CDR1 MDHEN and CDR2 SYDVKM. The CDR3 reads CASSSGQGRNTIYF. The DNA for the CDR3 is TGTGCCAGCAGTTCGGGACAGGGTCGAAACACCATATATTTT.

V gene TRBV9 combines with J gene TRBJ1-1; D call uncertain. This CDR3 comprises 14 residues. The V end lost 1 base, the J end lost 0 bases, and 7 bases lay between the germline ends. CDR1 SGDLS and CDR2 YYNGEE come from the germline V gene. The CDR3 region is CASSVRTVNTEAFF. The CDR3 bases are TGTGCCAGCAGCGTACGTACAGTGAACACTGAAGCTTTCTTT. Filled out from reference TRBV9 and TRBJ1-1, the complete variable domain reads DSGVTQTPKHLITATGQRVTLRCSPRSGDLSVYWYQQSLDQGLQFLIQYYNGEERAKGNILERFSAQQFPDLHSELNLSSLELGDSALYFCASSVRTVNTEAFFGQGTRLTVV.

The chain has TRBV6-5 and TRBJ2-1, with D possibly TRBD1 on 6 matching bases. In germline, CDR1 is MNHEY, CDR2 SVGAGI. V lost 7 bases to trimming and J lost 9 bases, with 22 bases between them. This CDR3 contains 15 residues. CDR3 sequence (DNA): TGTGCCAGCACTCAGAAGGGGGACCCCAAGGGTGAGCAGTTCTTC. Protein: CASTQKGDPKGEQFF.

This clone was recorded once. The rearrangement links TRBV28 to TRBJ2-3, with 13 bases identical to TRBD2. There are 16 residues in the CDR3. V lost 6 bases and J lost 6; bases outside the gene matches: 9. In germline, CDR1 is MDHEN, CDR2 SYDVKM. CDR3 DNA: TGTGCCAGCAGGGGAAGGACTAGCGGGAGTCGGGATACGCAGTATTTT. Translation gives CASRGRTSGSRDTQYF.

This clone was detected once. The J gene is TRBJ2-7, the V gene TRBV27, with 10 bases that match TRBD2. V lost 3 bases, J lost 5 bases, and 10 bases stayed unmatched. From germline, CDR1 is MNHEY and CDR2 SMNVEV (reference sequence). The CDR3 covers 16 residues. The CDR3 DNA is TGTGCCAGCAGTTTTACGCCGGCTAGCGGGAGCCACGAGCAGTACTTC. Its translation: CASSFTPASGSHEQYF.

The chain carries TRBV29-1 and TRBJ1-2, with 8 bases that match TRBD1. With V trimmed by 1 base and J by 2 bases, 12 bases remained unmatched. This CDR3 is 17 amino acids long. Germline-derived CDR1 and CDR2 are SQVTM and ANQGSEA. The CDR3: CSVEVPTGDKPNYGYTF. The CDR3 DNA reads as TGCAGCGTTGAAGTCCCGACAGGGGACAAACCAAACTATGGCTACACCTTC.

The chain links TRBV30 to TRBJ2-1; D may be TRBD2 (6 bases). The V end was cut by 2 bases, the J end by 8 bases, with 13 bases between. CDR1 and CDR2 (germline): GTSNPN, SVGIG (reference sequence). This CDR3 comprises 13 residues. The CDR3 DNA sequence: TGTGCCTGGAGTCGCGGGATAGACTATGAGCAGTTCTTC. This sequence encodes CAWSRGIDYEQFF.

V is TRBV9 and J is TRBJ1-4; D is ambiguous. Per germline, CDR1 SGDLS and CDR2 YYNGEE. V was cut by 0 bases and J by 4 bases, with 10 bases left in between. The CDR3 is 15 residues long. DNA of the CDR3: TGTGCCAGCAGCGTAGGGCTGCCTGGTAATGAAAAACTGTTTTTT. Protein sequence: CASSVGLPGNEKLFF.

The chain carries TRBV7-9 and TRBJ2-7; 7 bases map to TRBD1. CDR1 SEHNR and CDR2 FQNEAQ come from the germline V gene (reference sequence). The CDR3 totals 15 residues. V shed 1 base, J shed 4 bases, and the junction held 7 bases outside the gene matches. The CDR3 region has the DNA TGTGCCAGCAGCTTAGGAGGGGGCCAGTTTTACGAGCAGTACTTC. This translates into CASSLGGGQFYEQYF.

This clone was observed a few times. V is TRBV25-1 and J is TRBJ2-6, with 8 positions matching TRBD1. This CDR3 comprises 16 residues. V shed 7 bases and J 4 bases; nucleotides not matched to a gene: 9. Per the germline V gene, CDR1 is MGHDK and CDR2 is SYGVNS. This CDR3 is CASTGTGGWGANVLTF. The CDR3, as DNA: TGTGCCAGCACGGGGACAGGAGGTTGGGGGGCCAACGTCCTGACTTTC.

The chain uses TRBV2 and TRBJ2-3; no firm D call. Trimming pared 4 bases from V and 6 bases from J, leaving 8 bases between. The germline V gene has CDR1 SNHLY and CDR2 FYNNEI. This CDR3 spans 12 amino acids. The CDR3: CASSGNGDTQYF. DNA for the CDR3: TGTGCCAGCAGTGGGAACGGGGATACGCAGTATTTT.

The chain couples TRBV7-8 to TRBJ2-7; no firm D call. The germline CDR1 and CDR2 sequences are SGHVS and FQNEAQ. Between the trimmed V and J ends, which lost 5 bases and 1 base, there was a span of 12 bases. CDR3 length: 14 residues. CDR3 amino acids: CASSPEGASYEQYF. In nucleotides, the CDR3 is TGTGCCAGCAGCCCAGAAGGAGCGTCCTACGAGCAGTACTTC.

V is TRBV5-4 and J is TRBJ2-7, with 9 bases that match TRBD1. This CDR3 is 14 amino acids long. CDR1 is SGHNT, CDR2 YYREEE, per germline (reference sequence). With V trimmed by 3 bases and J by 3 bases, 4 bases remained unmatched. The CDR3 here is CASSWGTGNYEQYF. DNA for the CDR3: TGTGCCAGCAGCTGGGGGACAGGGAACTACGAGCAGTACTTC.

The chain uses TRBV7-3 and TRBJ2-6, with 7 bases fitting TRBD1. With V trimmed by 4 bases and J by 1 base, 7 bases remained unmatched. CDR1 is SGHTA, CDR2 FQGTGA, per germline. CDR3 length: 17 amino acids. The CDR3 spells CASSSEGQISGANVLTF. For the CDR3, the DNA is TGTGCCAGCAGCTCCGAGGGACAGATTTCTGGGGCCAACGTCCTGACTTTC.

This chain links TRBV7-8 with TRBJ1-6; D possibly corresponds to TRBD1 (6 bases). CDR1 is SGHVS, CDR2 FQNEAQ, per germline. The CDR3 runs to 15 residues. Trimming pared 5 bases from V and 7 bases from J, leaving 15 bases between. The CDR3 region is CASSRVVGGNSPLHF. The CDR3 bases are TGTGCCAGCAGCCGAGTAGTAGGGGGAAATTCACCCCTCCACTTT.

This chain joins TRBV3-1 (or the pseudogene TRBV3-2) and TRBJ1-1; TRBD1 matches 7 bases. The CDR3 has 15 residues. Germline-derived CDR1 and CDR2 are LGHDT and YNNKEL (reference sequence). V trimming: 2 bases; J trimming: 1 base; junction bases outside the gene matches: 4. The CDR3 DNA sequence: TGTGCCAGCAGCCAACCGGGACAGTGGAACACTGAAGCTTTCTTT. Its protein is CASSQPGQWNTEAFF.

The sample holds a few counts of this clone. The chain is built from TRBV18 and TRBJ2-4; possible D gene TRBD1, 6 bases. The CDR3 contains 16 residues. Trimming took 9 bases from V and 0 from J, leaving 18 bases between them. Germline assignment: CDR1 KGHSH and CDR2 LQKENI. Here the CDR3 reads CASSSTGTLAKNIQYF. Here the CDR3 DNA reads TGTGCCAGTTCAAGTACCGGGACATTAGCCAAAAACATTCAGTACTTC. Supplemented by reference TRBV18 and TRBJ2-4, the full variable domain reads NAGVMQNPRHLVRRRGQEARLRCSPMKGHSHVYWYRQLPEEGLKFMVYLQKENIIDESGMPKERFSAEFPKEGPSILRIQQVVRGDSAAYFCASSSTGTLAKNIQYFGAGTRLSVL.